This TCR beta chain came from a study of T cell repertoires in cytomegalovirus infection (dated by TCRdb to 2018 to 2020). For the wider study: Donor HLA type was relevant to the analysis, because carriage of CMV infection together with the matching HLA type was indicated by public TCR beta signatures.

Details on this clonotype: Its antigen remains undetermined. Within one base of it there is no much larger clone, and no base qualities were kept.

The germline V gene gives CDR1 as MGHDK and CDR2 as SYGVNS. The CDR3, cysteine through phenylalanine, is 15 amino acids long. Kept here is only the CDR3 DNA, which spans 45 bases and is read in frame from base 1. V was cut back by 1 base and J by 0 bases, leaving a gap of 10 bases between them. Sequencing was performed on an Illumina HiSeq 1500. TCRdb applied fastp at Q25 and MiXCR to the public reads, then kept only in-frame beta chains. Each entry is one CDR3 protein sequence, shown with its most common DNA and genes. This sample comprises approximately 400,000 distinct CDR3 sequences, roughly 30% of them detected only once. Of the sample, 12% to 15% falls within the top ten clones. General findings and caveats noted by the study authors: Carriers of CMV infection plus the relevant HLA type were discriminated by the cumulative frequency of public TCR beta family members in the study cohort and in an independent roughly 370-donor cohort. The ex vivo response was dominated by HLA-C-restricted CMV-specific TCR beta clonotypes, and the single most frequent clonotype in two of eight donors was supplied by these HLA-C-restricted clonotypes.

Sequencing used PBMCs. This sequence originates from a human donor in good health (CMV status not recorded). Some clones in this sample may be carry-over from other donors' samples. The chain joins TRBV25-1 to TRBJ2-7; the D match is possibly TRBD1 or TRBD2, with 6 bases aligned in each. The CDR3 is CASSESGGSSYEQYF. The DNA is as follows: TGTGCCAGCAGTGAATCCGGGGGCTCCTCCTACGAGCAGTACTTC.